This is a list of T cell receptor beta chains from one sample in a study of blood T cells in healthy people across ages. From the 5' RACE reads, TCRdb called clonotypes with MiXCR, one entry per CDR3 protein. The table shows 700,000 to 900,000 distinct CDR3 sequences, with about 53% occurring only once. The source material was blood. The receptors stem from a man older than 75 in good health. CDR3s leave out the opening cysteine and the closing phenylalanine or tryptophan. Fields, in order: J gene, V gene, CDR3 protein.

>TRBJ2-1|TRBV2
ASSPRRLADNEQF
>TRBJ2-1|TRBV5-1
ASSLRTASGLSYNEQF
>TRBJ2-4|TRBV12-5
ASGTDFGGPKNIQY
>TRBJ2-1|TRBV9
ASSPRTSGDSYNEQF
>TRBJ2-7|TRBV7-6
ASSLKPGQSYEQY
>TRBJ2-6|TRBV20-1
SARDDRGWRGRANVLT
>TRBJ1-1|TRBV5-5
ASSLGGLAGMNTEAF
>TRBJ2-7|TRBV29-1
SVEEGRRPSGEQY
>TRBJ2-2|TRBV5-1
ASSLESGELF
>TRBJ1-2|TRBV20-1
SASSTLRTNGYT
>TRBJ2-1|TRBV29-1
SVESGVGGSYNEQF
>TRBJ2-7|TRBV5-1
ASSYWDISYEQY
>TRBJ2-1|TRBV29-1
SVSGTRGGGQF
>TRBJ2-7|TRBV7-3
ASSFGQGYEQY
>TRBJ2-3|TRBV6-1
ASRTGSPSRYAY
>.|TRBV20-1
SGRSSALAQETQY
>TRBJ2-4|TRBV2
AGAGAKYIQY
>TRBJ1-2|TRBV30
ACLMEGYT
>TRBJ2-7|TRBV20-1
SAREAGYEQY
>TRBJ2-3|TRBV20-1
SASGGYRFSTDTQY
>TRBJ2-1|TRBV20-1
SAYPTSGTYNEQF
>TRBJ1-2|TRBV4-2
ASSHDPGIRLGGYT
>TRBJ2-7|TRBV2
ASSYLQTGTYEQY
>.|TRBV11-2
ASSLLKEYHEQY
>TRBJ1-4|TRBV3-1
ASSQGGNEKLF
>TRBJ2-3|TRBV29-1
SVVSDRYAY
>.|TRBV29-1
SGSGDRPSNEQY
>TRBJ1-1|TRBV11-2
ASSLTGSSLSEAF
>TRBJ2-6|TRBV12-3/TRBV12-4
ASSLAQGFSGANVLT
>TRBJ2-3|TRBV25-1
ASSPLARVGTDTQY